This is a list of T cell receptor beta chains from one sample in a study of naive and memory T cell subsets. MiXCR was run by TCRdb on the UMI-ligation and nested PCR reads, yielding one entry per CDR3 protein. Of over 15,000 distinct CDR3 sequences in the sample, 8.5% to 10% were seen once. Sequenced material: skin, taken from a tuberculin skin test site. These receptors were taken from an adult in good health. The CDR3 runs from the conserved cysteine through the conserved F or W. The order of the fields is D gene, clone size, V gene, J gene, CDR3 DNA, CDR3 protein. A D gene is named only where the DNA matches it firmly. Clone size is given for some rows only: seen once, a few or many times, or a class if the clone is expanded.

D gene: NA
clone size: NA
V gene: TRBV7-2
J gene: TRBJ1-2
CDR3 DNA: TGTGCCAGCAGCTTAGAAGGGATCTATGGCTACACCTTC
CDR3 protein: CASSLEGIYGYTF

D gene: NA
clone size: few
V gene: TRBV9
J gene: TRBJ2-2
CDR3 DNA: TGTGCCAGCAGCGGAAGCATCGGGGAGCTGTTTTTT
CDR3 protein: CASSGSIGELFF

D gene: NA
clone size: few
V gene: TRBV20-1
J gene: TRBJ2-3
CDR3 DNA: TGCAGTGCTAGAGCCCGGGGGCGGAGCACAGATACGCAGTATTTT
CDR3 protein: CSARARGRSTDTQYF

D gene: TRBD1
clone size: many
V gene: TRBV4-1
J gene: TRBJ2-1
CDR3 DNA: TGCGCCAGCAGCCAAGAACCGGGACAGGGGGCCTACAATGAGCAGTTCTTC
CDR3 protein: CASSQEPGQGAYNEQFF

D gene: TRBD2
clone size: NA
V gene: TRBV29-1
J gene: TRBJ2-1
CDR3 DNA: TGCAGCGTTGAAGGGCGGGAGAGCTACAATGAGCAGTTCTTC
CDR3 protein: CSVEGRESYNEQFF

D gene: NA
clone size: many
V gene: TRBV29-1
J gene: TRBJ2-1
CDR3 DNA: TGCAGCGTTGTAGCGGATCCGGCCTACAATGAGCAGTTCTTC
CDR3 protein: CSVVADPAYNEQFF

D gene: TRBD2
clone size: few
V gene: TRBV2
J gene: TRBJ2-5
CDR3 DNA: TGTGCCAGCACCAACACGCTAGCGGGGTCGGCCCAGTACTTC
CDR3 protein: CASTNTLAGSAQYF

D gene: TRBD1
clone size: NA
V gene: TRBV11-2
J gene: TRBJ1-4
CDR3 DNA: TGTGCCAGCACCACGGAAACAGGGGGTCCGAATGAAAAACTGTTTTTT
CDR3 protein: CASTTETGGPNEKLFF

D gene: NA
clone size: medium-sized
V gene: TRBV7-8
J gene: TRBJ2-3
CDR3 DNA: TGTGCCAGCAGCTCCCTCAAATCTGGAGATACGCAGTATTTT
CDR3 protein: CASSSLKSGDTQYF

D gene: NA
clone size: medium-sized
V gene: TRBV2
J gene: TRBJ2-5
CDR3 DNA: TGTGCCAGCACCCCGGGGGGCAGGAGGCAAGAGACCCAGTACTTC
CDR3 protein: CASTPGGRRQETQYF

D gene: NA
clone size: NA
V gene: TRBV7-9
J gene: TRBJ1-2
CDR3 DNA: TGTGCCAGCAGCTTCGCCACGGGGGGCGCCTATGGCTACACCTTC
CDR3 protein: CASSFATGGAYGYTF

D gene: TRBD2
clone size: NA
V gene: TRBV15
J gene: TRBJ2-5
CDR3 DNA: TGTGCCACCAGCAGAGATAATAACGCGGGAGTAGAGACCCAGTACTTC
CDR3 protein: CATSRDNNAGVETQYF

D gene: TRBD2
clone size: medium-sized
V gene: TRBV29-1
J gene: TRBJ2-7
CDR3 DNA: TGCAGCGTTGAAGATGGGGGGGTTACGAATGAGCAGTACTTC
CDR3 protein: CSVEDGGVTNEQYF

D gene: NA
clone size: few
V gene: TRBV19
J gene: TRBJ1-5
CDR3 DNA: TGTGCCAGTAGTATATCCGGTCTGAGCCATCAGCCCCAGCATTTT
CDR3 protein: CASSISGLSHQPQHF

D gene: TRBD2
clone size: many
V gene: TRBV5-1
J gene: TRBJ2-1
CDR3 DNA: TGCGCCAGCAGCTTGGGACTAGCCATGAACAATGAGCAGTTCTTC
CDR3 protein: CASSLGLAMNNEQFF

D gene: TRBD1
clone size: few
V gene: TRBV7-2
J gene: TRBJ2-3
CDR3 DNA: TGTGCCAGCAGCTCTAGACAGGGTCACACAGATACGCAGTATTTT
CDR3 protein: CASSSRQGHTDTQYF

D gene: NA
clone size: many
V gene: TRBV5-5
J gene: TRBJ1-5
CDR3 DNA: TGTGCCAGCAGCTTTACGGGGAATCAGCCCCAGCATTTT
CDR3 protein: CASSFTGNQPQHF

D gene: TRBD1
clone size: many
V gene: TRBV29-1
J gene: TRBJ2-3
CDR3 DNA: TGCAGCGTTGAAGACAACAGGGGAAACTCGATCACAGATACGCAGTATTTT
CDR3 protein: CSVEDNRGNSITDTQYF

D gene: TRBD2
clone size: many
V gene: TRBV15
J gene: TRBJ2-7
CDR3 DNA: TGTGCCACCAGCAGAGAGGCTAGCGGGAGTTACGAGCAGTACTTC
CDR3 protein: CATSREASGSYEQYF

D gene: NA
clone size: few
V gene: TRBV28
J gene: TRBJ2-7
CDR3 DNA: TGTGCCAGCAGTCTCCGAAGCGAGCAGTACTTC
CDR3 protein: CASSLRSEQYF

D gene: TRBD2
clone size: few
V gene: TRBV28
J gene: TRBJ2-1
CDR3 DNA: TGTGCCAGCAGTTTGTTAGGCCAGTATCCGGGAGGGCCGAGTAATGAGCAGTTCTTC
CDR3 protein: CASSLLGQYPGGPSNEQFF

D gene: NA
clone size: many
V gene: TRBV7-2
J gene: TRBJ1-4
CDR3 DNA: TGTGCCAGCAGCTTCGCGGGTGGGACTAATGAAAAACTGTTTTTT
CDR3 protein: CASSFAGGTNEKLFF

D gene: TRBD2
clone size: many
V gene: TRBV12-3/TRBV12-4
J gene: TRBJ2-1
CDR3 DNA: TGTGCCAGCAGCTCAGGACTAGCGGGGGAGCGGCACAATGAGCAGTTCTTC
CDR3 protein: CASSSGLAGERHNEQFF

D gene: TRBD1
clone size: many
V gene: TRBV15
J gene: TRBJ2-3
CDR3 DNA: TGTGCCGTACAGGGGGCGGCGACAGATACGCAGTATTTT
CDR3 protein: CAVQGAATDTQYF

D gene: TRBD1
clone size: few
V gene: TRBV7-9
J gene: TRBJ1-2
CDR3 DNA: TGTGCCAGCAGCCCCGGACAGGGGAACTATGGCTACACCTTC
CDR3 protein: CASSPGQGNYGYTF